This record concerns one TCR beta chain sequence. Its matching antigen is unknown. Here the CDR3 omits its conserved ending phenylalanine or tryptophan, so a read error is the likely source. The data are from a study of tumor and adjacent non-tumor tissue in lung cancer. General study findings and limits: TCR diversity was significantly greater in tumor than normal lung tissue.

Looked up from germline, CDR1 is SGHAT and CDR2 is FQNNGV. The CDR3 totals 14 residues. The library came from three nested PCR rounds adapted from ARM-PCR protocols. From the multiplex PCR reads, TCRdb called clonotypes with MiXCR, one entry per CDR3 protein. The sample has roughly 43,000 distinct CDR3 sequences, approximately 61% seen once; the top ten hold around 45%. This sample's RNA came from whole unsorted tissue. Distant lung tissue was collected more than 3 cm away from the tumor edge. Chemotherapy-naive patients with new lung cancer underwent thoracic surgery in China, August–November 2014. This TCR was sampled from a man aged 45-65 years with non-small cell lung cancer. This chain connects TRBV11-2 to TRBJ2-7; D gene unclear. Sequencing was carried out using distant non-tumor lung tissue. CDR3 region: CASSLQSTHYQQYL. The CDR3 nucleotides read TGTGCTAGCAGCTTACAGTCAACCCACTACCAGCAGTACTTA.